This entry lists 20 T cell receptor beta chains sequenced from one sample in a study of T cell changes during pregnancy in multiple sclerosis. The repertoire was sequenced with immunoSEQ multiplex PCR; TCRdb's copy has only in-frame clones and lacks some. The sample carries approximately 100,000 clones, 90% to 95% recorded once. The source was peripheral blood, collected in the first trimester of pregnancy. These receptors all stem from a female donor with multiple sclerosis, enrolled in a pregnancy study.

The rearrangement uses TRBV14 and TRBJ2-1; possible D gene TRBD2, 5 bases. V lost 0 bases and J 4 bases, leaving 13 bases between the germline ends. The germline gives CDR1 SGHDN, CDR2 FVKESK. CDR3 length: 16 residues. The CDR3 here is CASSQDWPSRYNEQFF. Written as DNA, the CDR3 is TGTGCCAGCAGCCAAGATTGGCCTAGCCGATACAATGAGCAGTTCTTC.

The gene calls are TRBV2 and TRBJ2-7; 12 bases are shared with TRBD1. CDR3 length equals 15 residues. V shed 0 bases and J 6 bases; nucleotides not matched to a gene: 3. Germline CDR1 reads SNHLY; CDR2 reads FYNNEI. As DNA, the CDR3 is TGTGCCAGCAGTGAAGCCGGGACAGGGGGCATCGAGCAGTACTTC. It specifies CASSEAGTGGIEQYF.

The CDR3 region is CASSSDMGDYEQYF. Written as DNA, the CDR3 is TGTGCCAGCAGCTCCGACATGGGTGACTACGAGCAGTACTTC. V gene TRBV7-2 combines with J gene TRBJ2-7; D is uncertain. V was shortened by 4 bases and J by 3 bases, with 13 bases between the two germline ends. CDR1 is SGHTA, CDR2 FQGNSA, per germline. This CDR3 has 14 residues.

The V and J genes are TRBV5-5 and TRBJ1-5, with 8 positions matching TRBD1. CDR3 length equals 15 residues. Germline trimming cut 2 bases from V and 4 bases from J; bases unmatched to any gene: 5. In germline, CDR1 is SGHKS, CDR2 YYEKEE (reference sequence). Written as DNA, the CDR3 is TGTGCCAGCAGCTTAGGACAGGGAAGGAATCAGCCCCAGCATTTT. As protein: CASSLGQGRNQPQHF.

The chain is built from TRBV5-1 and TRBJ1-1, with D possibly matching TRBD1 (6 bases). The V end lost 3 bases, the J end lost 1 base, and 7 bases lay between the germline ends. This CDR3 is 13 amino acids long. In germline, CDR1 is SGHRS, CDR2 YFSETQ. The DNA of the CDR3 is TGCGCCAGCAGCTGGGACAAGAACACTGAAGCTTTCTTT. This translates into CASSWDKNTEAFF.

V and J are TRBV9 and TRBJ2-2, with 7 bases lining up with TRBD2. The germline gives CDR1 SGDLS, CDR2 YYNGEE. V lost 0 bases, J lost 3 bases, and 8 bases stayed unmatched. CDR3 size: 17 residues. CDR3 residues: CASSVASSGYHTGELFF. For the CDR3, the DNA is TGTGCCAGCAGCGTAGCTTCTAGCGGTTATCACACCGGGGAGCTGTTTTTT.

The V and J genes are TRBV6-5 and TRBJ2-7, with D maybe TRBD2 (6 bases). The germline V gene has CDR1 MNHEY and CDR2 SVGAGI. V was pared by 6 bases and J by 3 bases, with 12 bases between. The CDR3 extends over 13 amino acids. Here the CDR3 DNA reads TGTGCCAGCAGCGGGGGACCCCTCTACGAGCAGTACTTC. Encoded protein: CASSGGPLYEQYF.

The chain recombines TRBV7-9 with TRBJ2-6; 7 nucleotides agree with TRBD1. J gave up 0 bases and V 4 bases, and 9 bases lay outside the gene matches. CDR1 is SEHNR, CDR2 FQNEAQ, per germline (reference sequence). The CDR3 has 18 amino acids. This chain's CDR3 is CASSSQTGWSSGANVLTF. CDR3 nucleotide sequence: TGTGCCAGCAGCTCACAGACAGGGTGGAGCTCTGGGGCCAACGTCCTGACTTTC.

The CDR3 here is CASSPTQGLNTEAFF. CDR3 coding DNA: TGTGCCAGCAGCCCCACACAGGGCCTGAACACTGAAGCTTTCTTT. The chain couples TRBV6-4 to TRBJ1-1, with TRBD1 as a possible D gene (6 bases). CDR3 length: 15 residues. The V end lost 6 bases, the J end lost 0 bases, and 14 bases lay between the germline ends. CDR1 MRHNA and CDR2 SNTAGT come from the germline V gene.

The V gene is TRBV19, the J gene TRBJ1-2, with D perhaps TRBD1 (6 bases). The CDR3 runs 16 residues. Germline CDR1 reads LNHDA; CDR2 reads SQIVND (reference sequence). V was cut by 5 bases and J by 3 bases, with 19 bases left in between. CDR3 nucleotides: TGTGCCAGTAGTCCCACCATAAGGACAGCTTACTATGGCTACACCTTC. Residues: CASSPTIRTAYYGYTF.

This clone was picked up one time. The chain employs TRBV6-1 and TRBJ1-2; D is unclear. In germline, CDR1 is MNHNS, CDR2 SASEGT. This CDR3 is built from 15 residues. The V end lost 6 bases, the J end lost 2 bases, and 16 bases lay between the germline ends. This CDR3 is CASRDYDGGNYGYTF. The CDR3 DNA is TGTGCCAGCAGGGACTACGACGGTGGAAACTATGGCTACACCTTC.

The V call is TRBV10-2, the J call TRBJ1-5, with D perhaps matching TRBD1 (5 bases). In germline, CDR1 is WSHSY, CDR2 SAAADI. The ends were cut back, 6 bases at V and 6 bases at J, with 18 bases in the middle. The CDR3 covers 15 residues. The CDR3 sequence is CASSGRIPGVQPQHF. The CDR3 DNA sequence: TGCGCCAGCAGCGGGAGGATCCCGGGGGTTCAGCCCCAGCATTTT.

This clone has only a few counts. The chain couples TRBV6-4 to TRBJ2-2, with TRBD1 matching 7 bases. J lost 4 bases, V lost 3 bases, and 5 bases had no gene match. The CDR3 is made up of 15 amino acids. Germline V gene sequence: CDR1 MRHNA, CDR2 SNTAGT. The CDR3, as DNA: TGTGCCAGCAGTGAAACAGGGGAAACCACCGGGGAGCTGTTTTTT. It encodes CASSETGETTGELFF.

The genes are TRBV6-6 and TRBJ1-2; no clear D. Trimming removed 4 bases at V and 8 bases at J, with 17 bases between. The CDR3 runs 14 residues. Germline lookup yields CDR1 MNHNY and CDR2 SVGAGI (reference sequence). The CDR3 DNA is TGTGCCAGCAGTTTCCCCTCAACGGAGAAGGGCTACACCTTC. This codes for CASSFPSTEKGYTF.

The gene calls are TRBV5-6 and TRBJ1-2; D is perhaps TRBD1 (6 bases). The V end lost 1 base, the J end lost 6 bases, and 7 bases lay between the germline ends. Germline V CDR1 and CDR2: SGHDT, YYEEEE. This CDR3 spans 12 amino acids. In DNA form, the CDR3 reads TGTGCCAGCAGCTTGCAGGGGAATGGCTACACCTTC. Amino acid sequence: CASSLQGNGYTF.

This chain joins TRBV6-1 and TRBJ2-3, with D hard to call. The germline V gene has CDR1 MNHNS and CDR2 SASEGT. This CDR3 has 15 amino acids. V gave up 0 bases and J gave up 1 base, with 8 bases separating them. CDR3 loop: CASSEAAERTDTQYF. CDR3 nucleotide sequence: TGTGCCAGCAGTGAAGCGGCAGAACGCACAGATACGCAGTATTTT.

Worth noting for this clone: At one boundary the junction diverges from the germline segment, which might be a read error. The rearrangement joins TRBV18 to TRBJ1-6; D is possibly TRBD1 (6 bases). The CDR3 loop spans 16 amino acids. Germline CDR1 and CDR2: KGHSH and LQKENI. CDR3 residues: CASSPQEGDAGSPLHF. CDR3 nucleotide sequence: TGTGCCAGCTCCCCACAAGAGGGGGACGCCGGCTCACCCCTCCACTTT.

This sequence joins TRBV19 and TRBJ2-2, with 7 bases fitting TRBD1. The CDR3 loop spans 15 amino acids. Germline V gene data show CDR1 as LNHDA and CDR2 as SQIVND (reference sequence). Germline trimming cut 4 bases from V and 2 bases from J; bases unmatched to any gene: 4. DNA for the CDR3: TGTGCCAGTAGTACGCGACAGGGCAACACCGGGGAGCTGTTTTTT. This gives the protein CASSTRQGNTGELFF.

This clone was seen only once. The V gene is TRBV6-5, the J gene TRBJ1-4; 10 bases fit TRBD1. Germline CDR1 is MNHEY and CDR2 is SVGAGI. The CDR3 runs to 14 residues. The junction had 6 bases not matched to a gene; V was cut back by 6 bases and J by 8 bases. This CDR3 reads CASSWTGGREKLFF. The CDR3 DNA reads TGTGCCAGCAGCTGGACAGGGGGTCGGGAAAAACTGTTTTTT.

The rearrangement links TRBV5-4 to TRBJ2-5; 13 bases agree with TRBD2. The V segment lost 4 bases and the J segment 3 bases; nucleotides outside the gene matches: 3. CDR3 size: 15 residues. CDR1 is SGHNT and CDR2 is YYREEE in the germline V gene (reference sequence). The CDR3, as DNA: TGTGCCAGCAGCGCCGGGACTAGCGGGAAAGAGACCCAGTACTTC. It encodes CASSAGTSGKETQYF.